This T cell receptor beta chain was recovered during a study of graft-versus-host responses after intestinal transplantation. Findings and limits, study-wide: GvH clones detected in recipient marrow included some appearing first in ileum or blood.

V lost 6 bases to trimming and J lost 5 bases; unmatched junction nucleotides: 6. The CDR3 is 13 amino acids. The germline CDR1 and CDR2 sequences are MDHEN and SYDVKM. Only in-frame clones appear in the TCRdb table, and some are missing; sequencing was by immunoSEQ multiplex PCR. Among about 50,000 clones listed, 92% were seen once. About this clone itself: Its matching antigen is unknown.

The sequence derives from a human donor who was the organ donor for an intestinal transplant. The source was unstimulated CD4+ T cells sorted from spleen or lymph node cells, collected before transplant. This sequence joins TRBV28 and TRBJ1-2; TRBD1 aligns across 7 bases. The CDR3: CASSSTGDYGYTF. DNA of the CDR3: TGTGCCAGCAGCTCCACAGGGGATTATGGCTACACCTTC.